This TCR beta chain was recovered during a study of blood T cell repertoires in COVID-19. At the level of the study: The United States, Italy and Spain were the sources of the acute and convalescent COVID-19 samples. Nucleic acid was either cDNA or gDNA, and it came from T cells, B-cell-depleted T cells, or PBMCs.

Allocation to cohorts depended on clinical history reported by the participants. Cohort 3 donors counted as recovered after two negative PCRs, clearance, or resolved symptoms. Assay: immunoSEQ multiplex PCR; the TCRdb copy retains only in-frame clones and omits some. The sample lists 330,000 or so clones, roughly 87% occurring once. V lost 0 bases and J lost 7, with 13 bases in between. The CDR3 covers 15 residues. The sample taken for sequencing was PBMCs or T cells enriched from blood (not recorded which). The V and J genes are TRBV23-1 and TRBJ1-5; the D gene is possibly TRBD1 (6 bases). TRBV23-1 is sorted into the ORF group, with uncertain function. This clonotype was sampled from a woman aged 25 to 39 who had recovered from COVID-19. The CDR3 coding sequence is TGCGCCAGCAGTCAATCGAAACAGGGAAGGCAGCCCCAGCATTTT. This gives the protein CASSQSKQGRQPQHF.